Each of the 23 T cell receptor beta chains below was sequenced from the same sample in a study of identical twins. One entry per CDR3 protein results from TCRdb running MiXCR on the 5' RACE reads. The table shows about 430,000 distinct CDR3 sequences, with about 18% occurring only once. The sequenced sample consisted of naive T cells sorted from blood. The receptor source for this set is a man aged 50 to 59 in good health.

This clonotype was found a few times. The J gene is TRBJ2-4, the V gene TRBV15, with 7 bases matching TRBD2. This CDR3 spans 15 amino acids. Germline loops: CDR1 LNHNV, CDR2 YYDKDF (reference sequence). J gave up 3 bases and V 0 bases, and 2 bases lay outside the gene matches. Here the CDR3 DNA reads TGTGCCACCAGCAGAGAGCGGGAGATCAAAAACATTCAGTACTTC. This codes for CATSREREIKNIQYF.

This chain joins TRBV5-1 and TRBJ2-7; D remains ambiguous. The germline V gene has CDR1 SGHRS and CDR2 YFSETQ. The ends were cut back, 0 bases at V and 2 bases at J, with 9 bases in the middle. The CDR3 has 14 residues. In nucleotides, the CDR3 is TGCGCCAGCAGCTTGGGATGGGGAACCTACGAGCAGTACTTC. Translated, it gives CASSLGWGTYEQYF.

In its sample, this clonotype was seen many times. The rearrangement links TRBV20-1 to TRBJ2-7; D might be TRBD1 (6 bases). The CDR3 runs 12 residues. The V gene's germline CDR1 is DFQATT and CDR2 SNEGSKA (reference sequence). CDR3 in amino acids: CRAQGGKYEQYF. The CDR3 coding sequence is TGCAGAGCACAGGGCGGAAAATACGAGCAGTACTTC.

V gene TRBV2 combines with J gene TRBJ1-2, with a possible D match to TRBD1 (6 bases). V was pared by 4 bases and J by 5 bases, with 14 bases between. The germline V gene encodes CDR1 SNHLY and CDR2 FYNNEI. The CDR3 spans 14 residues. As DNA, the CDR3 is TGTGCCAGCAGTGTACAGGGCACGGAGTATGGCTACACCTTC. Protein product: CASSVQGTEYGYTF.

This clonotype has more than one count but fewer than ten. The chain carries TRBV7-3 and TRBJ2-3; 8 bases map to TRBD2. CDR3 length equals 15 residues. Germline values: CDR1 SGHTA, CDR2 FQGTGA. V trimming: 1 base; J trimming: 6 bases; junction bases outside the gene matches: 6. The chain's CDR3 is CASSLIGRAWDTQYF. For the CDR3, the DNA is TGTGCCAGCAGCTTAATCGGGAGGGCCTGGGATACGCAGTATTTT.

This clonotype was seen more than once but under ten times. The chain employs TRBV3-1 and TRBJ1-5, with D possibly being TRBD1 (5 bases). V shed 3 bases and J shed 0 bases, with 9 bases lying between them. The CDR3 loop spans 15 amino acids. The germline gives CDR1 LGHDT, CDR2 YNNKEL (reference sequence). This CDR3 is CASSHAGTSNQPQHF. The DNA for the CDR3 is TGTGCCAGCAGCCATGCTGGGACTAGCAATCAGCCCCAGCATTTT.

This clonotype was picked up many times. This chain connects TRBV10-3 to TRBJ2-5; no clear D gene. This CDR3 has 14 residues. The germline V gene encodes CDR1 ENHRY and CDR2 SYGVKD. With 3 bases removed from V and 2 bases from J, the gap between germline ends came to 10 bases. CDR3 region: CAISEGPGQETQYF. CDR3 coding DNA: TGTGCCATCAGTGAAGGTCCGGGTCAAGAGACCCAGTACTTC.

Only a few counts were recorded for this clonotype. The chain combines TRBV20-1 with TRBJ2-5; 7 bases map to TRBD2. The junction had 7 bases not matched to a gene; V was cut back by 4 bases and J by 2 bases. The CDR3 runs to 14 residues. Germline-derived CDR1 and CDR2 are DFQATT and SNEGSKA (reference sequence). This chain's CDR3 is CSAIPLAEQETQYF. The DNA of the CDR3 is TGCAGTGCTATCCCTCTAGCGGAGCAAGAGACCCAGTACTTC.

The CDR3 spells CASRQGQGAGANVLTF. The CDR3 DNA reads as TGCGCCAGCAGACAGGGACAGGGAGCTGGGGCCAACGTCCTGACTTTC. J is TRBJ2-6 and V is TRBV5-1; 9 nucleotides agree with TRBD1. After removal of 5 bases from V and 2 bases from J, the junction contained 5 bases not matched to a gene. This CDR3 is built from 16 residues. CDR1 is SGHRS, CDR2 YFSETQ, per germline.

The CDR3 coding sequence is TGTGCCAGCAGCCCGACCGGGTATTCTGAAGCTTTCTTT. Its protein is CASSPTGYSEAFF. The genes are TRBV12-3 or TRBV12-4 and TRBJ1-1; D is ambiguous. Between the trimmed V and J ends, which lost 6 bases and 6 bases, there was a span of 14 bases. The CDR3 is 13 residues long.

This clonotype was observed a few times. The rearrangement joins TRBV20-1 to TRBJ1-1; 7 bases are shared with TRBD1. The CDR3 spans 15 residues. V shed 0 bases, J shed 4 bases, and the junction held 8 bases outside the gene matches. Looked up from germline, CDR1 is DFQATT and CDR2 is SNEGSKA (reference sequence). The CDR3 loop reads CSARDWETGSTEAFF. DNA for the CDR3: TGCAGTGCTAGAGATTGGGAGACAGGGAGCACTGAAGCTTTCTTT.

In its sample, this clonotype was seen a few times. J is TRBJ2-3 and V is TRBV4-1; tentatively, D is TRBD1 (6 bases). Trimming removed 2 bases at V and 0 bases at J, with 12 bases between. The CDR3 is 16 amino acids. The germline gives CDR1 MGHRA, CDR2 YSYEKL. The CDR3 nucleotides are TGCGCCAGCAGCCAACCACAGGGCTGGAGCACAGATACGCAGTATTTT. Residues: CASSQPQGWSTDTQYF.

This sequence joins TRBV20-1 and TRBJ2-7; 8 bases line up with TRBD1. Germline lookup yields CDR1 DFQATT and CDR2 SNEGSKA (reference sequence). There are 15 residues in the CDR3. The V segment lost 0 bases and the J segment 3 bases; nucleotides outside the gene matches: 7. CDR3 region: CSARDEDRGRYEQYF. In DNA, the CDR3 is TGCAGTGCTAGAGACGAAGACAGGGGCCGCTACGAGCAGTACTTC.

V and J are TRBV4-3 and TRBJ1-2, with D possibly being TRBD1 (6 bases). The CDR3 extends over 17 amino acids. Germline V lookup: CDR1 LGHNA, CDR2 YSLEER. V lost 0 bases and J lost 0, with 14 bases in between. In nucleotides, the CDR3 is TGCGCCAGCAGCCAAGACCCTGATGGACAGACTAACTATGGCTACACCTTC. It yields the protein CASSQDPDGQTNYGYTF.

This clonotype appeared many times. The gene calls are TRBV25-1 and TRBJ1-2; tentatively, D is TRBD1 (5 bases). V was trimmed by 2 bases and J by 3 bases, leaving 16 bases between them. The CDR3 runs to 16 residues. Looked up from germline, CDR1 is MGHDK and CDR2 is SYGVNS. CDR3 sequence: CASSEGAGARYYGYTF. CDR3 bases: TGTGCCAGCAGTGAAGGGGCCGGGGCGAGGTACTATGGCTACACCTTC.

The chain links TRBV5-1 to TRBJ2-3; D gene ambiguous. Trimming removed 0 bases at V and 5 bases at J, with 10 bases between. The CDR3 sequence is 14 residues long. The V gene's germline CDR1 is SGHRS and CDR2 YFSETQ. The chain's CDR3 is CASSLGRVEDTQYF. The DNA of the CDR3 is TGCGCCAGCAGCTTGGGTAGGGTCGAAGATACGCAGTATTTT.

This clonotype was counted only a few times. The chain employs TRBV7-6 and TRBJ2-2; 11 nucleotides agree with TRBD2. This CDR3 spans 16 amino acids. The germline V gene encodes CDR1 SGHVS and CDR2 FNYEAQ. V dropped 2 bases and J dropped 7; count of bases not matched to a gene: 6. The CDR3 DNA follows: TGTGCCAGCAGCTTAAGACTAGCGGGATCTGGCGGGGAGCTGTTTTTT. Its translation: CASSLRLAGSGGELFF.

Only a few counts were recorded for this clonotype. V and J are TRBV27 and TRBJ2-5; D tentatively fits TRBD1 or TRBD2 (6 bases each). CDR3 size: 15 residues. Germline V gene sequence: CDR1 MNHEY, CDR2 SMNVEV (reference sequence). V was pared by 5 bases and J by 5 bases, with 18 bases between. The CDR3 spells CASSRAGNGGETQYF. The CDR3 DNA reads as TGTGCCAGCAGTCGCGCAGGAAACGGGGGCGAGACCCAGTACTTC.

This clonotype has at least ten counts. V usage is TRBV3-1 and J usage is TRBJ2-1, with D hard to call. The CDR3 is 13 residues long. Germline loops: CDR1 LGHDT, CDR2 YNNKEL (reference sequence). The germline V and J ends were trimmed by 0 bases and 8 bases, with 8 bases remaining between them. The CDR3 sequence is CASSQEGGDEQFF. CDR3 sequence (DNA): TGTGCCAGCAGCCAAGAAGGTGGGGATGAGCAGTTCTTC.

Many counts were recorded for this clonotype. The V and J genes are TRBV10-3 and TRBJ2-1; 9 bases are shared with TRBD2. CDR3 length: 13 amino acids. Germline loops: CDR1 ENHRY, CDR2 SYGVKD. The V gene end was trimmed by 6 bases and the J gene end by 6 bases; junction bases not matched to a gene: 3. CDR3 region: CAIRAGGLNEQFF. CDR3 sequence (DNA): TGTGCCATCAGGGCGGGAGGGCTCAATGAGCAGTTCTTC.

The chain couples TRBV20-1 to TRBJ2-5; D remains ambiguous. The CDR3 extends over 14 amino acids. The germline V gene encodes CDR1 DFQATT and CDR2 SNEGSKA (reference sequence). V dropped 1 base and J dropped 0 bases, with 9 bases sitting between them. The CDR3 coding sequence is TGCAGTGCTAGAGGAGCCCTATACCAAGAGACCCAGTACTTC. Amino acid sequence: CSARGALYQETQYF.

This clonotype appeared many times. V is TRBV20-1 and J is TRBJ2-3; possible D gene TRBD1, 6 bases. The V gene lost 6 bases and the J gene lost 8 bases, with 18 bases spanning the gap. The CDR3 is made up of 13 amino acids. In germline, CDR1 is DFQATT, CDR2 SNEGSKA (reference sequence). CDR3 region: CSATAILGGTQYF. The CDR3 bases are TGCAGTGCCACCGCAATTCTAGGGGGTACGCAGTATTTT.

This clonotype was seen at least ten times. This chain joins TRBV7-9 and TRBJ2-1; 7 nucleotides line up with TRBD1. Germline V gene sequence: CDR1 SEHNR, CDR2 FQNEAQ (reference sequence). The CDR3 consists of 16 residues. V lost 5 bases and J lost 0; bases outside the gene matches: 7. CDR3 sequence: CASSPRQGSSYNEQFF. CDR3 DNA sequence: TGTGCCAGCAGCCCGAGACAGGGAAGCTCCTACAATGAGCAGTTCTTC.